This T cell receptor beta chain is drawn from a study of glioma-infiltrating T cells (dated by TCRdb to 2016 to 2017). Describing the broader study: TCR alpha- and beta-chain repertoires were sequenced from glioma tissue, non-neoplastic brain tissue and matched peripheral blood mononuclear cells. Each tissue-infiltrating repertoire was compared with the same patient's peripheral blood repertoire to measure divergence between tissue and blood T-cell populations. The paired cohort was made up of three low-grade glioma patients, under ten primary glioblastoma patients and three non-glioma patients who contributed non-neoplastic brain tissue.

Per the germline V gene (reference sequence), LNHDA is the CDR1 and SQIVND is the CDR2. Its CDR3 holds 14 amino acids, cysteine through phenylalanine. CDR3 DNA is the only sequence kept; it has 42 bases, read in frame from the first base. Deletion took 3 bases off V and 16 bases off J, with a span of 22 bases between the germline ends. The research as a whole found: VJ-independent divergence between tissue and blood was found to be below expectation in non-neoplastic patients but above expectation in all gliomas, particularly low-grade gliomas. Group comparisons rested on small numbers: three non-neoplastic, three low-grade glioma and roughly 8 glioblastoma patients. Very few CDR3 sequences were shared between tissue and blood, attributed to high CDR3 diversity and limited sampling.

This clonotype appeared once. Its antigen has not been determined. There are no base qualities to consult, and no much larger clone falls within one base. One read alone is a weak basis. The iRepertoire nested amplicon-rescue multiplex PCR (arm-PCR) platform was used to amplify TCR alpha and beta CDR3 regions from RNA. One-step reverse transcription and amplification used about 95-400 ng of tissue mRNA or PBMC total RNA as input. Following bead purification, Illumina adapters were added through a secondary multiplex PCR, and the libraries were then gel-purified between 200 and 400 bp. Demultiplexing relied on internal 6-nucleotide barcodes carried by the libraries. Sequencing of the libraries was done on an Illumina MiSeq using 2x220 or 2x250 nucleotide paired-end reads. In the authors' own workflow: FLASH 1.2.11 was used to merge paired reads, and BWA-MEM then aligned the reads to the GRCh37 human genome before TRA and TRB reads were extracted. For V and J assignment, an IMGT-derived reference of cassette sequences and CDR3 motifs that included pseudogenes was used. Reads were translated in three frames, and productive CDR3s were defined as those with a C...FGXG motif and no stop codons. Unique combinations of V-J cassette pair and CDR3 amino acid sequence were defined as clonotypes. Reads were filtered by Hamming distance, thresholded by each sample's sequence error rate in mapped regions. TCRdb reworked the public reads: Q25 trimming with fastp, MiXCR clone assembly, productive beta chains retained. Identical CDR3 proteins give one entry, which carries the most common genes and DNA. The V and J calls here are based on TCRdb, not the publication. In this sample the table shows fewer than 200,000 distinct CDR3 sequences, around 42% of which occur a single time. 5% to 5.5% of the sample rests with the top ten.

Input material: glioma tissue, nonneoplastic brain tissue, or PBMCs (not recorded which). The source of this sequence is a human donor with low-grade glioma or glioblastoma, undergoing nonglioma brain surgery, or in good health (not recorded which). Recombination joined TRBV19 with TRBJ2-1, with the D gene possibly TRBD1 or TRBD2, each one fitting 7 bases. In nucleotide form, the sequence is TGTGCCAGTAGTATGGGGCAGGGGGGGGTCGGACATTTCTTC. The translation is CASSMGQGGVGHFF.